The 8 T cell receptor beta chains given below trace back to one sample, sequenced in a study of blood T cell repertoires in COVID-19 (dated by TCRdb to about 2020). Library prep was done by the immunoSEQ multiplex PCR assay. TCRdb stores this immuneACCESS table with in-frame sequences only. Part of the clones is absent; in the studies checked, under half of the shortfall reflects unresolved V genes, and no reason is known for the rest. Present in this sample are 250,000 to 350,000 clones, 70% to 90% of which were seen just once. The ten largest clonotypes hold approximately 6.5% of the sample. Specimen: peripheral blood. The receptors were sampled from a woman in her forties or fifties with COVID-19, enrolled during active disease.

DNA of the CDR3: TGTGCCAGCAGCTTAAATATGCTGTACAGGGATGGCTACACCTTC. Its translation: CASSLNMLYRDGYTF. This rearrangement joins TRBV13 to TRBJ1-2; maybe TRBD1 (6 bases). CDR1 and CDR2 (germline): PRHDT, FYEKMQ (reference sequence). The CDR3 loop spans 15 amino acids. V was cut by 2 bases and J by 6 bases, with 16 bases left in between. Complete variable domain (other parts from reference TRBV13 and TRBJ1-2): AAGVIQSPRHLIKEKRETATLKCYPIPRHDTVYWYQQGPGQDPQFLISFYEKMQSDKGSIPDRFSAQQFSDYHSELNMSSLELGDSALYFCASSLNMLYRDGYTFGSGTRLTVV.

The CDR3 nucleotides read TGTGCCAGCAGTGACAGGATTGGCTCTGGAAACACCATATATTTT. Its protein is CASSDRIGSGNTIYF. The chain has TRBV6-1 and TRBJ1-3; D is unclear. Trimming pared 3 bases from V and 0 bases from J, leaving 9 bases between. Germline V gene sequence: CDR1 MNHNS, CDR2 SASEGT. The CDR3 spans 15 residues.

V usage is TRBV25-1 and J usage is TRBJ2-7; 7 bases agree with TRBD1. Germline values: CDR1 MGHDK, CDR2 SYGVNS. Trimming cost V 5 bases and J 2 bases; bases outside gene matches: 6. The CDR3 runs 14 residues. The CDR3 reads CASSRQGWTYEQYF. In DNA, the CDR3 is TGTGCCAGCAGTCGACAGGGTTGGACCTACGAGCAGTACTTC.

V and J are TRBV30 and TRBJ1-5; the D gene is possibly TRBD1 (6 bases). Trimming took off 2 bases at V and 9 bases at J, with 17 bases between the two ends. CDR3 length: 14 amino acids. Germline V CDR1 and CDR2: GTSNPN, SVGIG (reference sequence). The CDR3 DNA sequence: TGTGCCTGGAGTCAGAACCTAGGGGGGGGGCCCCAGCATTTT. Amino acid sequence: CAWSQNLGGGPQHF.

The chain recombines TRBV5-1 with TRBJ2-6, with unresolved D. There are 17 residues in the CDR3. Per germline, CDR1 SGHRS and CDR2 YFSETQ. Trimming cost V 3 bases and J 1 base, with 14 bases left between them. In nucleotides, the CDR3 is TGCGCCAGCAGCTATGGGCTGGTTCTTTCTGGGGCCAACGTCCTGACTTTC. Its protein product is CASSYGLVLSGANVLTF. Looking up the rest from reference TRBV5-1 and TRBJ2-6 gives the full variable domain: KAGVTQTPRYLIKTRGQQVTLSCSPISGHRSVSWYQQTPGQGLQFLFEYFSETQRNKGNFPGRFSGRQFSNSRSEMNVSTLELGDSALYLCASSYGLVLSGANVLTFGAGSRLTVL.

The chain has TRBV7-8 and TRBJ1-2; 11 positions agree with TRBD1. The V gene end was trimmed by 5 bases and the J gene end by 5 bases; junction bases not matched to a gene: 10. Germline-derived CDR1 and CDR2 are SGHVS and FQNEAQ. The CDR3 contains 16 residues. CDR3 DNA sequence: TGTGCCAGCAGCCCGCGAGGACAGGGGGCGCAATATGGCTACACCTTC. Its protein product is CASSPRGQGAQYGYTF.

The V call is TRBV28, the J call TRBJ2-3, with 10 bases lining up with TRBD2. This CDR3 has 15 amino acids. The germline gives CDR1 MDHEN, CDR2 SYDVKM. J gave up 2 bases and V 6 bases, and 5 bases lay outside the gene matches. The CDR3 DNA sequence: TGTGCCAGCAGCCTTGGACTAGCGGACACAGATACGCAGTATTTT. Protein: CASSLGLADTDTQYF. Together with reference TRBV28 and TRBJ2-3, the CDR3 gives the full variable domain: DVKVTQSSRYLVKRTGEKVFLECVQDMDHENMFWYRQDPGLGLRLIYFSYDVKMKEKGDIPEGYSVSREKKERFSLILESASTNQTSMYLCASSLGLADTDTQYFGPGTRLTVL.

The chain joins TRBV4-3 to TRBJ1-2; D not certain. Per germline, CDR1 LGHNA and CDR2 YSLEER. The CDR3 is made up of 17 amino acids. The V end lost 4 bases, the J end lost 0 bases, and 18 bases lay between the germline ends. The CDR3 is CASSPAATELSNYGYTF. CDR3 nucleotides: TGCGCCAGCAGCCCCGCCGCCACAGAGCTTTCTAACTATGGCTACACCTTC.